Listed below are T cell receptor beta chains from one sample, sequenced in a study of monozygotic twins with cystic fibrosis. Here immunoSEQ multiplex PCR was the method, and the copy in TCRdb shows in-frame clones only, minus some. The top ten hold around 1.7% of the sample, which has around 35,000 clones, over 70% seen once. The specimen sequenced was blood. The receptors were sampled from a girl aged 2-10 years with cystic fibrosis. Both conserved end residues are part of each CDR3. Fields, in order: CDR3 length, D gene, clone size, J gene, V gene, CDR3 DNA, CDR3 protein. D genes are given only for firm matches. Size values are once, few and many counts, or a class for expanded clones, and some rows have none.

>15|TRBD1|NA|TRBJ1-2|TRBV6-1
TGTGCCAGCAGTGAAAGGGGACAGAGTAACTATGGCTACACCTTC
CASSERGQSNYGYTF
>11|NA|NA|TRBJ2-1|TRBV5-1
TGCGCCAGCAGCCCAAGGGCCGAGCAGTTCTTC
CASSPRAEQFF
>11|NA|NA|TRBJ2-3|TRBV20-1
TGCAGTGCTCTGAGCTGGGATACGCAGTATTTT
CSALSWDTQYF
>15|NA|NA|TRBJ2-3|TRBV30
TGTGCCTGGAGTGTACTACCCTTACCCACAGATACGCAGTATTTT
CAWSVLPLPTDTQYF
>14|NA|NA|TRBJ1-2|TRBV4-3
TGCGCCAGCAGCCCAGCGCAGGGCGACTATGGCTACACCTTC
CASSPAQGDYGYTF
>17|NA|NA|TRBJ1-6|TRBV19
TGTGCCAGTAGTAGACAGGCCGAGAGCTCCTATAATTCACCCCTCCACTTT
CASSRQAESSYNSPLHF
>15|TRBD1|NA|TRBJ1-1|TRBV9
TGTGCCAGCAGCGTAGCCGGGACAGGGATCACTGAAGCTTTCTTT
CASSVAGTGITEAFF
>15|TRBD1|NA|TRBJ2-2|TRBV5-4
TGTGCCAGCAGCTATCAGGGGGCGCGGGCCGGGGAGCTGTTTTTT
CASSYQGARAGELFF
>14|NA|once|TRBJ1-2|TRBV5-1
TGCGCCAGCAGCTCGGTCCAGGGTAGCTATGGCTACACCTTC
CASSSVQGSYGYTF
>12|NA|NA|TRBJ2-1|TRBV6-6
TGTGCCACCGAGGGGAAATACAATGAGCAGTTCTTC
CATEGKYNEQFF
>13|NA|NA|TRBJ1-2|TRBV7-9
TGTGCCAGCAGTCGTCAGGCTGGGAATGGCTACACCTTC
CASSRQAGNGYTF
>14|NA|once|TRBJ1-2|TRBV4-2
TGTGCCAGCCACCCCACGGGGGAAAACTATGGCTACACCTTC
CASHPTGENYGYTF
>12|NA|NA|TRBJ2-7|TRBV6-6
TGTGCCAGCAGTAGGGACGGTTACGAGCAGTACTTC
CASSRDGYEQYF
>15|NA|NA|TRBJ1-1|TRBV18
TGTGCCAGCTCACCAGGGTCCCACGGGGGCACTGAAGCTTTCTTT
CASSPGSHGGTEAFF
>13|NA|NA|TRBJ1-2|TRBV11-2
TGTGCCAGCAGCTTATTGAGTGTGTATGGCTACACCTTC
CASSLLSVYGYTF
>14|NA|once|TRBJ2-3|TRBV29-1
TGCAGCGCCCGGCGAGGGGGAAGGACAGATACGCAGTATTTT
CSARRGGRTDTQYF
>15|NA|NA|TRBJ1-5|TRBV2
TGTGCCAGCACCCTCGCCCAGGGTTTCAATCAGCCCCAGCATTTT
CASTLAQGFNQPQHF
>16|TRBD1|NA|TRBJ1-2|TRBV2
TGTGCCAGCAGTGGACAGGGGACCTCCTACCTCTATGGCTACACCTTC
CASSGQGTSYLYGYTF
>19|TRBD1|few|TRBJ2-7|TRBV18
TGTGCCAGCTCACCAGGGAGAAGTCGGGGGACAGGGGTTTTCGGTGAGCAGTACTTC
CASSPGRSRGTGVFGEQYF
>13|NA|NA|TRBJ1-1|TRBV5-6
TGTGCCAGCAGCTTGACAGGGTACACTGAAGCTTTCTTT
CASSLTGYTEAFF
>15|NA|NA|TRBJ2-7|TRBV6-5
TGTGCCAGCAGTTACTCGGTTGGCAAAACCTACGAGCAGTACTTC
CASSYSVGKTYEQYF
>15|TRBD2|NA|TRBJ2-7|TRBV5-6
TGTGCCAGCAGCCATAGAGCGGGGCGGGCCTACGAGCAGTACTTC
CASSHRAGRAYEQYF
>16|NA|NA|TRBJ1-1|TRBV9
TGTGCCAGCAGCGCAAACATACTGTCACCGATCACTGAAGCTTTCTTT
CASSANILSPITEAFF
>13|TRBD1|NA|TRBJ2-7|TRBV9
TGTGCCAGCAGCGCGACAGGGACCTACGAGCAGTACTTC
CASSATGTYEQYF
>15|NA|once|TRBJ2-5|TRBV6-6
TGTGCCAGCAGTTATAAATGGGGGGCCGGAGAGACCCAGTACTTC
CASSYKWGAGETQYF
>19|NA|NA|TRBJ2-7|TRBV13
TGTGCCAGCAGCTCCAGACGGTCTCCGGGGCGTTCCAATTATTACGAGCAGTACTTC
CASSSRRSPGRSNYYEQYF
>15|NA|NA|TRBJ1-2|TRBV13
TGTGCCAGCAGCTTAGAAGGGGGGACCTTCTATGGCTACACCTTC
CASSLEGGTFYGYTF